This T cell receptor (beta chain) derives from a study of graft-versus-host responses after intestinal transplantation. Co-plating was performed using around 200,000 CFSE-labeled responder cells and around 200,000 irradiated, violet-dye-labeled stimulator cells. Post-reaction, proliferating CD3+CD4+ and CD3+CD8+ responders (CFSE-low) were sorted. Trimming took off 3 bases at V and 4 bases at J, with 13 bases between the two ends. There are 14 residues in the CDR3. Germline V gene sequence: CDR1 LGHNA, CDR2 YSLEER. The repertoire was sequenced with immunoSEQ multiplex PCR; TCRdb's copy has only in-frame clones and lacks some. Found here are 11,000 to 15,000 clones, 33% of them singletons; the top ten hold roughly 2%.

The sequenced sample was alloreactive CD8+ T cells from a mixed lymphocyte reaction culture, obtained before intestinal transplant. As for subset: CFSE-low proliferating T cells sorted from approximately six-day pre-transplant mixed lymphocyte reaction (GvH or HvG direction). The clonotype originates from a human patient who received an intestinal transplant. V and J are TRBV4-3 and TRBJ2-7; D perhaps matches TRBD1 (6 bases). The DNA for the CDR3 is TGCGCCAGCAGCCAGGCCAGGGGAACTTACGAGCAGTACTTC. Encoded protein: CASSQARGTYEQYF.